This is a list of T cell receptor beta chains from one sample in a study of T-cell reconstitution after alpha-beta-depleted transplantation in children. Via MiXCR, TCRdb re-called the PCR reads, giving one row per CDR3 protein. The sample lists some 830,000 distinct CDR3 sequences; less than 20% were seen once. The sample in question was PBMCs, mostly from graft donor cells, obtained 360 days after TCRalphabeta/CD19-depleted stem cell transplant. The source of these receptors is a male patient aged 10-17 years who had a stem cell transplant for acute lymphoblastic leukemia, so the T cells may come from the graft donor. The CDR3 runs from the conserved cysteine through the conserved F or W. The D gene is left open where the match is weak. Size tells how often a clone was seen (once, few, many) or the class of an expanded clone, and some rows leave it out.

v_gene	d_gene	abundance	j_gene	CDR3nt	CDR3aa
TRBV7-9	TRBD1	few	TRBJ2-7	TGTGCCAGCAGTTCTCTAACTCAGGACAGGGGGCGGACCTACGAGCAGTACTTC	CASSSLTQDRGRTYEQYF
TRBV29-1	NA	NA	TRBJ2-5	TGCAGCGTTGACATTTACGAGACCCAGTACTTC	CSVDIYETQYF
TRBV18	NA	many	TRBJ2-3	TGTGCCAGCTCACCGGCAGATACGCAGTATTTT	CASSPADTQYF
TRBV2	NA	NA	TRBJ2-7	TGTGCCAGCAGTGAGTGGCAGAGCTCCTACGAGCAGTACTTC	CASSEWQSSYEQYF
TRBV3-1	TRBD2	NA	TRBJ2-1	TGTGCCAGCAGCCAACGGACTAGCCCGACCTACAATGAGCAGTTCTTC	CASSQRTSPTYNEQFF
TRBV6-1	TRBD1	few	TRBJ1-5	TGTGCCAGCATGAGGACAGGGGGGTCCCTCAATCAGCCCCAGCATTTT	CASMRTGGSLNQPQHF
TRBV13	NA	many	TRBJ1-1	TGTGCCAGCAGCTCGGTGAACACTGAAGCTTTCTTT	CASSSVNTEAFF
TRBV4-2	NA	many	TRBJ2-5	TGTGCCAGCAGCCAAATAGTTGGGCCGGACGGAGGCCAAGAGACCCAGTACTTC	CASSQIVGPDGGQETQYF
TRBV7-8	TRBD1	NA	TRBJ2-3	TGTGCCAGCAGCTTATCCGCCGGGGACAGGGTTACAGATACGCAGTATTTT	CASSLSAGDRVTDTQYF
TRBV7-9	NA	NA	TRBJ1-1	TGTGCCAGCAGCTTAGCTTCGGGAATGTCTTCTGAAGCTTTCTTT	CASSLASGMSSEAFF